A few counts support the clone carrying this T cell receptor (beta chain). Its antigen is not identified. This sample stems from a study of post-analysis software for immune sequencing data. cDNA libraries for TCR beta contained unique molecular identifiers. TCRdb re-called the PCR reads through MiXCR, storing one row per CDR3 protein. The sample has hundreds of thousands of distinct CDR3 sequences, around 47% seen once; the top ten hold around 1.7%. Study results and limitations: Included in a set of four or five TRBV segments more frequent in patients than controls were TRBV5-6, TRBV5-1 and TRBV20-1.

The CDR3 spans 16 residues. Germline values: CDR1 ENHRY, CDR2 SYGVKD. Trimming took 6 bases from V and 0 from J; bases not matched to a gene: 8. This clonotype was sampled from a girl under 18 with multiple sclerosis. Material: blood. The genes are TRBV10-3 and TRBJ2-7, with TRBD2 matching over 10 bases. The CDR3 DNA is TGTGCCATCAGGGCAACTAGCGGGGTTAGCTCCTACGAGCAGTACTTC. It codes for CAIRATSGVSSYEQYF.